The following is a TCR beta chain sequence with its context. Each CDR3 protein is one row after TCRdb ran MiXCR on the 5' RACE reads. The repertoire holds 200,000 to 250,000 distinct CDR3 sequences, more than 6.5% seen once, with 1.5% to 2.5% in the top ten. The data were obtained in a study of identical twins. There are 17 residues in the CDR3. The ends were cut back, 5 bases at V and 2 bases at J, with 22 bases in the middle. Per the germline V gene, CDR1 is MNHNS and CDR2 is SASEGT. These same records also appear under a second study, on yellow fever vaccine responses in identical twins.

This clonotype was obtained from a woman younger than 35 in good health. The rearrangement joins TRBV6-1 to TRBJ2-7; no clear D gene. Sequenced: memory (CD45RO+) T cells sorted from blood. The DNA of the CDR3 is TGTGCCAGCAGTCCCCTGGCTGGACCCAAGAAGGCCTACGAGCAGTACTTC. Its protein is CASSPLAGPKKAYEQYF.